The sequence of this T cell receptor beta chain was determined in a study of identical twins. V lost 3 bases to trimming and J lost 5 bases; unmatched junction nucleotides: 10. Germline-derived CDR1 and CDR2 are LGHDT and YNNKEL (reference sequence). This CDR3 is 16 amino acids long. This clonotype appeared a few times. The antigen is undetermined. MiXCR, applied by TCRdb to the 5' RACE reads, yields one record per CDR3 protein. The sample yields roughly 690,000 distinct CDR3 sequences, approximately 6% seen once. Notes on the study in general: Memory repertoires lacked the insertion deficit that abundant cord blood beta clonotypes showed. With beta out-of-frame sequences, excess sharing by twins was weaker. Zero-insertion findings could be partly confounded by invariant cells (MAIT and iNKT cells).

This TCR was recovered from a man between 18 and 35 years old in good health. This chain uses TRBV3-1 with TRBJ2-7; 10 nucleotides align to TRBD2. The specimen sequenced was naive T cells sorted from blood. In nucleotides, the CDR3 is TGTGCCAGCAGCCAGCTAGCGGGAGTTTTTATGGACGAGCAGTACTTC. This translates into CASSQLAGVFMDEQYF.